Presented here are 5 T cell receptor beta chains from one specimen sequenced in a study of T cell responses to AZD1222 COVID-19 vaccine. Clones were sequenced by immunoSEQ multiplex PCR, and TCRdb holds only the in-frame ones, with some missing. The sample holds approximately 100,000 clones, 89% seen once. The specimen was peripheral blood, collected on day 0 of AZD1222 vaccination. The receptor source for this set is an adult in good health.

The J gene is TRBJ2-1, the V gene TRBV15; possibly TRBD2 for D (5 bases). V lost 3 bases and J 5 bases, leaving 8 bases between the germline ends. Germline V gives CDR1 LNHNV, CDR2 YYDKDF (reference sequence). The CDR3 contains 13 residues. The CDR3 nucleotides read TGTGCCACCAGCAGTACGGGAAACAATGAGCAGTTCTTC. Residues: CATSSTGNNEQFF.

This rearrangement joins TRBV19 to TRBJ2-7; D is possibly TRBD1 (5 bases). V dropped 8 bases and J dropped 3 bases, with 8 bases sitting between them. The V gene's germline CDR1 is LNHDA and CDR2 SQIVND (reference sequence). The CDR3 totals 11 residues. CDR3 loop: CASDQGYEQYF. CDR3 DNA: TGTGCCAGTGACCAGGGCTACGAGCAGTACTTC.

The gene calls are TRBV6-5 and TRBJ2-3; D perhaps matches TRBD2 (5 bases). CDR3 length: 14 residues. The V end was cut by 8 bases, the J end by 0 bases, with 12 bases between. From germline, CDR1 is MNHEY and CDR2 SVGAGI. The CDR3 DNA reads TGTGCCAGCGGACTGTTACCTAGCACAGATACGCAGTATTTT. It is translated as CASGLLPSTDTQYF.

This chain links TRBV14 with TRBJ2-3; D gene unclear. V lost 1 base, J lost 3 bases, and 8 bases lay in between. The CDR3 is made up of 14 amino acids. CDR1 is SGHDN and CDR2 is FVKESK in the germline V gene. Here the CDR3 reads CASSQAQETDTQYF. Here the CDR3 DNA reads TGTGCCAGCAGCCAAGCCCAGGAGACAGATACGCAGTATTTT. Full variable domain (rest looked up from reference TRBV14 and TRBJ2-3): EAGVTQFPSHSVIEKGQTVTLRCDPISGHDNLYWYRRVMGKEIKFLLHFVKESKQDESGMPNNRFLAERTGGTYSTLKVQPAELEDSGVYFCASSQAQETDTQYFGPGTRLTVL.

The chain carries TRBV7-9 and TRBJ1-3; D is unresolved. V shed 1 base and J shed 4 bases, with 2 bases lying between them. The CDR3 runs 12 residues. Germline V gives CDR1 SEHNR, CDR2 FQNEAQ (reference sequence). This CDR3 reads CASSLVGNTIYF. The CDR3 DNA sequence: TGTGCCAGCAGCTTAGTCGGAAACACCATATATTTT.